This is a list of T cell receptor beta chains from one sample in a study of memory CD4+ T cells and cytomegalovirus serostatus. The method was immunoSEQ multiplex PCR; TCRdb's version includes in-frame clones alone and lacks a portion of them. The table records 60,000 to 70,000 clones, about three quarters of them present only once. Material for sequencing was memory CD4+ T cells from blood. These TCRs come from an adult in good health and CMV-seronegative. Some clones in this sample may be carry-over from other donors' samples. Both conserved end residues are part of each CDR3. Fields, in order: J gene, V gene, D gene, clone size, CDR3 protein, CDR3 DNA. The D gene is left open where the match is weak. Clone sizes are given selectively: once, few, many, or a class where the clone is expanded.

J gene: TRBJ2-3
V gene: TRBV18
D gene: TRBD2
clone size: .
CDR3 protein: CASSPQRGPDTQYF
CDR3 DNA: TGTGCCAGCTCACCCCAGCGGGGCCCAGATACGCAGTATTTT

J gene: TRBJ2-1
V gene: TRBV6-6
D gene: .
clone size: once
CDR3 protein: CASTLGPRSQFF
CDR3 DNA: TGTGCCAGCACCCTAGGCCCGCGATCCCAGTTCTTC

J gene: TRBJ2-6
V gene: TRBV19
D gene: .
clone size: .
CDR3 protein: CASSTGNSGANVLTF
CDR3 DNA: TGTGCCAGTAGTACCGGGAACTCTGGGGCCAACGTCCTGACTTTC

J gene: TRBJ2-5
V gene: TRBV18
D gene: .
clone size: .
CDR3 protein: CASSPQQGRRQETQYF
CDR3 DNA: TGTGCCAGCTCACCCCAACAGGGACGGCGACAAGAGACCCAGTACTTC

J gene: TRBJ2-1
V gene: TRBV11-2
D gene: .
clone size: .
CDR3 protein: CASSLGQNNEQFF
CDR3 DNA: TGTGCCAGCAGCTTAGGACAGAACAATGAGCAGTTCTTC

J gene: TRBJ2-5
V gene: TRBV18
D gene: .
clone size: .
CDR3 protein: CASSPQTGETQYF
CDR3 DNA: TGTGCCAGCTCCCCTCAGACGGGGGAGACCCAGTACTTC

J gene: TRBJ2-7
V gene: TRBV30
D gene: .
clone size: .
CDR3 protein: CAWSVLSEQYF
CDR3 DNA: TGTGCCTGGAGTGTACTCAGCGAGCAGTACTTC

J gene: TRBJ2-1
V gene: TRBV30
D gene: .
clone size: .
CDR3 protein: CAWSVLAGSNEQFF
CDR3 DNA: TGTGCCTGGAGTGTACTGGCGGGAAGCAATGAGCAGTTCTTC

J gene: TRBJ1-5
V gene: TRBV7-2
D gene: .
clone size: .
CDR3 protein: CASSKGPNQPQHF
CDR3 DNA: TGTGCCAGCAGCAAGGGCCCCAATCAGCCCCAGCATTTT

J gene: TRBJ2-2
V gene: TRBV6-6
D gene: .
clone size: .
CDR3 protein: CASRDRAGHTGELFF
CDR3 DNA: TGTGCCAGCAGGGATCGGGCAGGACACACCGGGGAGCTGTTTTTT

J gene: TRBJ1-3
V gene: TRBV18
D gene: TRBD1
clone size: .
CDR3 protein: CASSPGQGATLTGNTIYF
CDR3 DNA: TGTGCCAGCTCACCCGGACAGGGGGCGACCTTGACTGGAAACACCATATATTTT

J gene: TRBJ2-3
V gene: TRBV7-2
D gene: TRBD2
clone size: .
CDR3 protein: CASSLASGGASTQYF
CDR3 DNA: TGTGCCAGCAGCTTAGCTAGCGGGGGGGCCTCTACGCAGTATTTT

J gene: TRBJ2-2
V gene: TRBV7-2
D gene: .
clone size: .
CDR3 protein: CASSYITGPNTGELFF
CDR3 DNA: TGTGCCAGCAGTTACATCACGGGGCCGAACACCGGGGAGCTGTTTTTT

J gene: TRBJ1-4
V gene: TRBV28
D gene: TRBD1
clone size: .
CDR3 protein: CASSSPGQTNEKLFF
CDR3 DNA: TGTGCCAGCAGTTCCCCGGGACAGACTAATGAAAAACTGTTTTTT

J gene: TRBJ2-7
V gene: TRBV2
D gene: TRBD2
clone size: few
CDR3 protein: CASASSGRVYEQYF
CDR3 DNA: TGTGCCAGTGCCTCTAGCGGGAGGGTCTACGAGCAGTACTTC

J gene: TRBJ2-7
V gene: TRBV7-2
D gene: .
clone size: .
CDR3 protein: CASSPLLNYEQYF
CDR3 DNA: TGTGCCAGCAGCCCACTTCTGAACTACGAGCAGTACTTC

J gene: TRBJ2-3
V gene: TRBV4-3
D gene: TRBD2
clone size: .
CDR3 protein: CASSQAAGERTDTQYF
CDR3 DNA: TGCGCCAGCAGCCAAGCAGCGGGGGAACGCACAGATACGCAGTATTTT

J gene: TRBJ2-1
V gene: TRBV11-2
D gene: TRBD2
clone size: .
CDR3 protein: CASSLPSLAGARSEQFF
CDR3 DNA: TGTGCCAGCAGCTTACCCTCTCTAGCGGGCGCAAGGAGTGAGCAGTTCTTC

J gene: TRBJ2-5
V gene: TRBV2
D gene: TRBD1
clone size: .
CDR3 protein: CASSTGTGRETQYF
CDR3 DNA: TGTGCCAGCAGTACCGGGACAGGCCGAGAGACCCAGTACTTC

J gene: TRBJ2-2
V gene: TRBV13
D gene: .
clone size: once
CDR3 protein: CASSFRGHLNTGELFF
CDR3 DNA: TGTGCCAGCAGCTTCAGGGGACATCTGAACACCGGGGAGCTGTTTTTT

J gene: TRBJ2-1
V gene: TRBV4-2
D gene: .
clone size: .
CDR3 protein: CASSQAHNEQFF
CDR3 DNA: TGTGCCAGCAGCCAAGCTCACAATGAGCAGTTCTTC

J gene: TRBJ2-3
V gene: TRBV5-5
D gene: TRBD2
clone size: .
CDR3 protein: CASSTLAGTDTQYF
CDR3 DNA: TGTGCCAGCAGCACCTTAGCGGGAACAGATACGCAGTATTTT

J gene: TRBJ1-1
V gene: TRBV6-5
D gene: .
clone size: .
CDR3 protein: CASSYHYRDAGEAFF
CDR3 DNA: TGTGCCAGCAGTTACCATTACAGGGATGCTGGTGAAGCTTTCTTT

J gene: TRBJ2-1
V gene: TRBV6-6
D gene: TRBD1
clone size: .
CDR3 protein: CASSYMDRGLREQFF
CDR3 DNA: TGTGCCAGCAGTTACATGGACAGGGGGCTTAGAGAGCAGTTCTTC

J gene: TRBJ1-5
V gene: TRBV5-4
D gene: .
clone size: .
CDR3 protein: CASSPNVDQPQHF
CDR3 DNA: TGTGCCAGCAGCCCGAACGTTGATCAGCCCCAGCATTTT

J gene: TRBJ1-4
V gene: TRBV6-6
D gene: TRBD1
clone size: .
CDR3 protein: CASSSGGLSEKLFF
CDR3 DNA: TGTGCCAGCAGTTCAGGGGGCTTGAGTGAAAAACTGTTTTTT

J gene: TRBJ2-2
V gene: TRBV21-1
D gene: .
clone size: .
CDR3 protein: CASSNGPGTGVPGELFF
CDR3 DNA: TGTGCCAGCAGCAATGGTCCCGGGACAGGGGTTCCCGGGGAGCTGTTTTTT

J gene: TRBJ2-7
V gene: TRBV10-2
D gene: TRBD1
clone size: .
CDR3 protein: CASSAPGQGPSEQYF
CDR3 DNA: TGCGCCAGCAGTGCTCCGGGACAGGGTCCCAGCGAGCAGTACTTC

J gene: TRBJ2-5
V gene: TRBV5-6
D gene: .
clone size: .
CDR3 protein: CASRVSSQETQYF
CDR3 DNA: TGTGCCAGCAGAGTTAGCTCCCAAGAGACCCAGTACTTC

J gene: TRBJ1-2
V gene: TRBV6-5
D gene: TRBD1
clone size: few
CDR3 protein: CASSRQGKSGYTF
CDR3 DNA: TGTGCCAGCAGCAGACAGGGTAAAAGTGGCTACACCTTC

J gene: TRBJ1-1
V gene: TRBV7-2
D gene: .
clone size: few
CDR3 protein: CASSLGWGEAFF
CDR3 DNA: TGTGCCAGCAGCCTGGGCTGGGGGGAAGCTTTCTTT

J gene: TRBJ1-2
V gene: TRBV5-1
D gene: .
clone size: .
CDR3 protein: CASSLAGISSYTF
CDR3 DNA: TGCGCCAGCAGCTTGGCTGGGATTTCAAGCTACACCTTC

J gene: TRBJ2-7
V gene: TRBV18
D gene: .
clone size: .
CDR3 protein: CASSPLGDEQYF
CDR3 DNA: TGTGCCAGCTCACCACTGGGGGACGAGCAGTACTTC

J gene: TRBJ2-5
V gene: TRBV5-1
D gene: .
clone size: .
CDR3 protein: CASSHSRAEGGTQYF
CDR3 DNA: TGCGCCAGCAGCCATTCGCGGGCGGAAGGGGGGACCCAGTACTTC

J gene: TRBJ2-7
V gene: TRBV6-1
D gene: .
clone size: .
CDR3 protein: CASIEGGRIYEQYF
CDR3 DNA: TGTGCCAGCATCGAAGGGGGGAGGATCTACGAGCAGTACTTC

J gene: TRBJ2-7
V gene: TRBV7-2
D gene: .
clone size: .
CDR3 protein: CASSFMGGSEQYF
CDR3 DNA: TGTGCCAGCAGCTTTATGGGAGGTTCGGAGCAGTACTTC

J gene: TRBJ2-7
V gene: TRBV6-6
D gene: .
clone size: few
CDR3 protein: CAAGAGTYEQYF
CDR3 DNA: TGTGCCGCCGGGGCGGGAACTTACGAGCAGTACTTC

J gene: TRBJ1-1
V gene: TRBV7-9
D gene: TRBD1
clone size: .
CDR3 protein: CASSWETGWDTEAFF
CDR3 DNA: TGTGCCAGCAGCTGGGAGACAGGGTGGGATACTGAAGCTTTCTTT

J gene: TRBJ2-1
V gene: TRBV27
D gene: .
clone size: .
CDR3 protein: CASSLWGGEREFF
CDR3 DNA: TGTGCCAGCAGTTTATGGGGCGGGGAGCGGGAGTTCTTC

J gene: TRBJ1-1
V gene: TRBV7-9
D gene: TRBD1
clone size: .
CDR3 protein: CASSSQQGTEAFF
CDR3 DNA: TGTGCCAGCAGCTCCCAACAGGGGACTGAAGCTTTCTTT

J gene: TRBJ1-1
V gene: TRBV5-1
D gene: .
clone size: .
CDR3 protein: CASSLQGVGTEAFF
CDR3 DNA: TGCGCCAGCAGCTTACAGGGCGTGGGCACTGAAGCTTTCTTT